In this sample, the clone carrying this TCR beta chain turned up a few times. Its specificity is unknown. This sample was taken from a study of blood T cells in healthy people across ages. The study, taken as a whole, reports: Roughly linear age-related decline in beta diversity appeared, significant by age around 42.

Then a second PCR, running roughly 7 to 12 cycles, was carried out with a sample-barcoded 5' primer and a J-beta primer mix. TCRdb processed the 5' RACE reads anew with MiXCR; each CDR3 protein has one entry. The sample comprises about 640,000 distinct CDR3 sequences, approximately 50% of which are singletons, and over 30% rests with the top ten. Material for sequencing was blood. The receptor was isolated from a man aged 60-69 years in good health.

The CDR3 here is CASRATGLVDQPQHF. CDR3 nucleotide sequence: TGTGCCAGCAGAGCGACAGGCCTGGTGGATCAGCCCCAGCATTTT. V is TRBV27 and J is TRBJ1-5, with a tentative D call TRBD1 (6 bases). Germline-derived CDR1 and CDR2 are MNHEY and SMNVEV (reference sequence). Trimming took 6 bases from V and 5 from J, leaving 17 bases between them. The CDR3 covers 15 residues.